This TCR beta chain came from a study of regulatory T cells in long-lasting Graves disease (dated by TCRdb to the early 2020s). Background on the whole study: Persistent Graves' disease meant more than 5 years of antithyroid drug treatment with TSH receptor autoantibodies that stayed positive. The study was conducted in China and was registered as a clinical trial. A total of roughly 33 samples underwent TCR sequencing: about 13 from persistent and some 20 from newly diagnosed Graves' disease patients. On average, persistent Graves' disease patients in the clinical cohort had been on antithyroid drugs for about 10.3 years. This study used TCR sequencing and RNA sequencing of peripheral blood to compare persistent Graves' disease patients against newly diagnosed Graves' disease patients.

This sample's time point label indicates: persistent/refractory GD, antithyroid drugs over 5 years with positive TRAb. RNA was extracted from PBMCs in TRIzol for both TCR sequencing and RNA sequencing. The diagnosis of Graves' disease followed American Thyroid Association guidelines. Patients for the study were recruited at an endocrinology department in Xi'an, China. Each patient gave 8.5 to 9.5 milliliters of peripheral blood, collected in an EDTA anticoagulant tube. Ficoll Paque Plus density gradient separation was used to isolate PBMCs, and no additional T cell sorting was done. RNA quality was checked with an Agilent 2100 Bioanalyzer and agarose gel, and concentration with a NanoDrop 2000. At least ten counts were recorded for this clonotype. The antigen this receptor binds is unknown. Base qualities are not recorded, but no much larger clone differs from it by a single base. Preparation of the library involved multiplex PCR. The instrument was an Illumina HiSeq 4000. CDR3 regions were amplified by Arm-PCR with iRepertoire HTBI primers to construct TCR beta libraries. Before sequencing, the PCR products went through gel purification. For the original study's pipeline: A total of 60 to 80 TRBV and some 13 TRBJ segments were identified across samples and were used for gene usage analysis of CDR3 amino acid clonotypes. COPE and FqMerger were used to merge filtered high-quality paired reads into contigs. BLAST was used to align contigs to IMGT TRBV, TRBD and TRBJ reference genes, and CDR3 was defined according to IMGT. Highly expanded clones were defined as clonotypes with a frequency above 0.1%. Repertoire diversity was measured by Shannon entropy, and V-J evenness by the Gini coefficient. Clonotypes shared by more than one individual were considered public. In TCRdb, the public reads were trimmed at Q25 with fastp and aligned with MiXCR, with productive beta chains retained. CDR3 protein sequences are deduplicated, and each keeps its most common genes and DNA. TCRdb's processing, not the study's, gives the V and J calls here. The table for this sample lists 400,000 to 500,000 distinct CDR3 sequences; 21% of them were counted only once. The ten largest clones add up to approximately 15% of the sample.

What the work shows at the level of the full study, not this receptor alone: Persistent disease showed preferential use of TRBV28, TRBJ1-2 and TRBJ2-5, whereas newly diagnosed disease favored TRBV20-1 and TRBJ2-1. The authors noted that the small sample size was a limitation that may lower accuracy. Sequencing and analysis were restricted to the TCR beta chain. Persistent Graves' disease patients showed lower TCR Shannon entropy and fewer highly expanded clones than newly diagnosed patients, suggesting clonal expansion. More public clonotypes were shared among persistent patients (roughly 2,700) than among newly diagnosed patients (966). Because the primary lesion, thyroid tissue, could not be accessed, the study looked at peripheral blood alone.

V is shortened by 6 bases, J by 5 bases, and the region joining them spans 10 bases. From the cysteine up to the phenylalanine, the CDR3 has a length of 12 residues. Only the CDR3 DNA stays, 36 bases, in frame from base 1. In the germline V gene, CDR1 corresponds to MDHEN and CDR2 to SYDVKM. This receptor was taken from a female donor with Graves disease. The sequencing here drew on peripheral blood mononuclear cells (PBMCs), taken when the disease was refractory, from a patient treated with antithyroid drugs. The rearrangement combines TRBV28 with TRBJ1-2, with the D segment identity uncertain. The CDR3: CASSLGSYGYTF. The DNA sequence follows: TGTGCCAGCAGCTTAGGATCATATGGCTACACCTTC.